This T cell receptor beta chain was sequenced in a study of blood T cell dynamics during melanoma immunotherapy (dated by TCRdb to the early 2020s). Regarding the complete study: All patients had metastatic melanoma and were given first-line pembrolizumab or nivolumab plus ipilimumab as standard of care in the United Kingdom. To find early correlates of response, the study profiled the peripheral T cell receptor repertoires of patients with metastatic melanoma both before and after one cycle of checkpoint inhibitor therapy. The training cohort was made up of consecutive patients, while a further independent group of patients from the same centre was pooled to form an external validation set. What the study reported, not specific to this receptor: Of the sorted CD8+ subsets, TIE cells had both the highest clonality and the greatest similarity to cfDNA CDR3 sequences, which suggests active turnover converging on dominant clones. The relatively small sample size was acknowledged as potentially limiting generalization of the results. The study was unable to establish whether the T cell clones driving the repertoire changes were melanoma-specific or instead reflected general immune activation.

The sample's time point label is to be understood as: week 3, after first cycle of checkpoint inhibitor. Blood samples were taken before treatment (T0) and at week 3 (W3), following the first cycle of checkpoint blockade. Except for a couple of patients with rapid clinical progression, response was assessed 12 weeks after the first infusion by RECIST 1.1; disease control meant complete response, partial response or stable disease. Patients were not eligible if they had prior systemic cancer treatment, concomitant immunosuppressant therapy or synchronous other active malignancies. In six patients, three progressing and three with disease control, sorted CD8+ memory and naive T cell subsets were sequenced at T0 and W3. Lymphoprep and SepMate tubes were used to isolate PBMC from blood, and red cell lysis was then performed. DNA from PBMC and sorted T cell subsets was extracted with QIAamp DNA Blood Mini kits. Before DNA extraction, CD8+ T cell subsets were live-sorted on a FACSAria III cytometer and then frozen. For flow cytometry, fresh PBMC were kept at 4 degrees C in PBS with about 2.2% fetal bovine serum and analyzed within 24 hours.

All DNA extracted from each sorted CD8+ T cell subset was loaded into the assay. The immunoSEQ TCRb Assay kit was used according to manufacturer instructions to amplify TCR beta CDR3 sequences from genomic DNA. The KAPA Library Quantification Kit for Illumina platforms was used to quantify the pooled libraries by qPCR. Pooled libraries were clustered at roughly 0.6-1.1 pM and sequenced on an Illumina NextSeq 500. The original pipeline was this. TCR data were analyzed with immunoSEQ ANALYZER and the R LymphoSeq package. A rearrangement efficiency score was calculated as productive divided by the sum of productive and non-productive CDR3 sequences. Clonality was measured with the Gini coefficient and diversity with the Renyi index at alpha=1, and both measures were compared pairwise between timepoints within each patient. Clonal relatedness, based on an edit distance of 3, and repertoire similarity, based on the Bhattacharyya coefficient, were both computed in LymphoSeq. To classify response, a linear discriminant analysis based on week-3 changes in clonality and diversity was built using the R MASS and caret packages. Drawn from immuneACCESS, this table holds only the in-frame rearrangements with V and J called that TCRdb kept. Clones are partly lost; checked studies trace under half to an unresolved V gene and leave the rest unexplained. Clone size and the V and J calls come from that table; the DNA yielded D and trimming. Present in this sample are around 12,000 clones, under 95% of which were seen just once. Around 0.19% of the sample comes from the top ten.

The CDR3 holds 12 amino acids from the cysteine to the phenylalanine. The DNA shown is the 36-base CDR3, in frame from base 1. V gives up 4 bases and J gives up 5 bases, and the segment between their germline ends measures 5 bases. CDR1 and CDR2 are read off the germline V gene as SGHAT and FQNNGV. Points on this clone: Its antigen is not yet known. One base away there is no much larger clone; base qualities are not given.

The chain joins TRBV11-2 to TRBJ2-2; no D gene call is confident. The receptor was derived from a human donor with melanoma. This specimen was effector memory CD8+ T cells from blood, taken from a patient treated with checkpoint blockade. The nucleotide sequence is given as TGTGCCAGCAGCTGGGGTACCGGGGAGCTGTTTTTT. Translated, it reads CASSWGTGELFF. Where the CDR3 stops, the reference TRBV11-2 and TRBJ2-2 genes take over; the full variable domain is EAGVAQSPRYKIIEKRQSVAFWCNPISGHATLYWYQQILGQGPKLLIQFQNNGVVDDSQLPKDRFSAERLKGVDSTLKIQPAKLEDSAVYLCASSWGTGELFFGEGSRLTVL.